The 28 T cell receptor beta chains below all came from one sample that was sequenced in a study of OX40 agonist ivuxolimab in advanced cancers. Method: immunoSEQ multiplex PCR; TCRdb's copy keeps in-frame clones and lacks some. The table lists around 67,000 clones, 80% of them singletons. Here the sequenced sample was CD4+ or CD8+ T cells sorted from blood, taken in a trial of the OX40 agonist ivuxolimab. The receptor source for this set is an adult with an advanced solid tumor such as melanoma, head and neck, liver or kidney cancer.

The rearrangement links TRBV28 to TRBJ2-7; 12 positions agree with TRBD1. In germline, CDR1 is MDHEN, CDR2 SYDVKM. The CDR3 is 15 residues long. Unmatched junction bases numbered 8, after V lost 6 bases and J lost 5 bases. Written as DNA, the CDR3 is TGTGCCAGCAGCCCGGGACAGGGGGCGATCAACGAGCAGTACTTC. This codes for CASSPGQGAINEQYF.

V gene TRBV6-5 combines with J gene TRBJ1-4; 7 bases map to TRBD1. This CDR3 is 13 amino acids long. Germline CDR1 reads MNHEY; CDR2 reads SVGAGI. CDR3 residues: CGTMDRKNEKLFF. As DNA, the CDR3 is TGTGGGACGATGGACAGGAAGAATGAAAAACTGTTTTTT.

The chain has TRBV19 and TRBJ2-1; no clear D gene. Trimming cost V 10 bases and J 6 bases, with 16 bases left between them. Per germline, CDR1 LNHDA and CDR2 SQIVND (reference sequence). The CDR3 totals 13 residues. Written as DNA, the CDR3 is TGTGCCACCGCACGCGGAGTCTTCAATGAGCAGTTCTTC. This codes for CATARGVFNEQFF.

The chain combines TRBV6-1 with TRBJ2-5; 7 bases map to TRBD1. Germline V gene lookup returns CDR1 MNHNS and CDR2 SASEGT. The V and J ends lost 0 bases and 2 bases, in that order; junction bases with no gene match: 6. The CDR3 length is 16 residues. The DNA for the CDR3 is TGTGCCAGCAGTGAAGCTGGGCAGGGGGTGCAAGAGACCCAGTACTTC. Translated, it gives CASSEAGQGVQETQYF.

This chain links TRBV18 with TRBJ1-4, with unresolved D. Germline CDR1 is KGHSH and CDR2 is LQKENI. The V and J ends lost 1 base and 8 bases respectively, with 14 bases between them. The CDR3 has 15 amino acids. The CDR3 DNA reads TGTGCCAGCTCACCACAGGGCCCGGGAGGGGAAAAACTGTTTTTT. This translates into CASSPQGPGGEKLFF. Filled out from reference TRBV18 and TRBJ1-4, the complete variable domain reads NAGVMQNPRHLVRRRGQEARLRCSPMKGHSHVYWYRQLPEEGLKFMVYLQKENIIDESGMPKERFSAEFPKEGPSILRIQQVVRGDSAAYFCASSPQGPGGEKLFFGSGTQLSVL.

CDR3 sequence reads: CASSSIYGYTF. CDR3 DNA: TGTGCCAGCAGCTCGATCTATGGCTACACCTTC. The chain links TRBV7-2 to TRBJ1-2; the D is unclear. The length of the CDR3 is 11 residues. V was cut by 4 bases and J by 4 bases, with 4 bases left in between. Germline V gives CDR1 SGHTA, CDR2 FQGNSA.

The J gene is TRBJ2-6, the V gene TRBV5-6, with a tentative D call TRBD2 (6 bases). V was pared by 0 bases and J by 13 bases, with 8 bases between. This CDR3 comprises 12 residues. The V gene's germline CDR1 is SGHDT and CDR2 YYEEEE. The CDR3 reads CASSLAAGVLTF. CDR3 bases: TGTGCCAGCAGCTTGGCGGCGGGGGTCCTGACTTTC.

This chain joins TRBV7-3 and TRBJ2-1, with D perhaps assigned TRBD1 or TRBD2 (5 bases each). The V end was cut by 2 bases, the J end by 2 bases, with 13 bases between. The CDR3 totals 16 residues. Germline V gene data show CDR1 as SGHTA and CDR2 as FQGTGA. The CDR3 coding sequence is TGTGCCAGCAGCTTAGGGGCTAGCTCCCCCTACAATGAGCAGTTCTTC. It is translated as CASSLGASSPYNEQFF.

The gene calls are TRBV5-5 and TRBJ2-3; D is unresolved. Per germline, CDR1 SGHKS and CDR2 YYEKEE (reference sequence). Trimming pared 4 bases from V and 0 bases from J, leaving 9 bases between. The CDR3 runs 14 residues. In DNA form, the CDR3 reads TGTGCCAGCAGCCGTCTATCTAGCACAGATACGCAGTATTTT. Its translation is CASSRLSSTDTQYF.

The CDR3, as DNA: TGTGCCAGCAGTTTCGGACGTAACTATGGCTACACCTTC. As protein: CASSFGRNYGYTF. This chain links TRBV6-5 with TRBJ1-2; no definite D call. The ends were cut back, 4 bases at V and 1 base at J, with 7 bases in the middle. The germline V gene has CDR1 MNHEY and CDR2 SVGAGI. The CDR3 covers 13 residues.

The chain is built from TRBV6-1 and TRBJ1-3; D unclear. This CDR3 contains 12 residues. Per the germline V gene, CDR1 is MNHNS and CDR2 is SASEGT. The V end was cut by 5 bases, the J end by 10 bases, with 12 bases between. The CDR3 spells CASSHQPGTIYF. CDR3 coding DNA: TGTGCCAGCAGTCACCAGCCCGGGACCATATATTTT.

This clone appeared a few times. The V and J genes are TRBV11-2 and TRBJ2-7, with D perhaps being TRBD1 or TRBD2 (5 bases each). Trimming cost V 1 base and J 7 bases, with 11 bases left between them. Germline lookup yields CDR1 SGHAT and CDR2 FQNNGV. The CDR3 loop spans 13 amino acids. The CDR3 DNA reads TGTGCCAGCAGCTTAGGGTCCGGGGCAGAGCAGTACGTC. It yields the protein CASSLGSGAEQYV.

This chain uses TRBV10-3 with TRBJ1-4; D is perhaps TRBD1 (5 bases). V was trimmed by 8 bases and J by 3 bases, leaving 10 bases between them. CDR1 and CDR2 from the germline V gene are ENHRY and SYGVKD. The CDR3 spans 13 residues. The CDR3 DNA is TGTGCCATCTCCCAGGGCTCTAATGAAAAACTGTTTTTT. Amino acids: CAISQGSNEKLFF.

V and J are TRBV12-5 and TRBJ2-3; unclear D gene. This CDR3 is built from 13 residues. Germline values: CDR1 LGHNT, CDR2 FRNRAP. The V and J ends lost 6 bases and 6 bases respectively, with 13 bases between them. As DNA, the CDR3 is TGTGCTAGTGGCCGTGACTCACTCGATACGCAGTATTTT. Amino acids: CASGRDSLDTQYF.

The rearrangement links TRBV19 to TRBJ2-3; 13 bases are shared with TRBD2. CDR1 and CDR2 (germline): LNHDA, SQIVND (reference sequence). This CDR3 has 16 residues. V lost 4 bases and J lost 2; bases outside the gene matches: 3. The CDR3 coding sequence is TGTGCCAGTAGTAAGGGACTAGCGGGGATCACAGATACGCAGTATTTT. This sequence encodes CASSKGLAGITDTQYF. Full variable domain (missing parts from reference TRBV19 and TRBJ2-3): DGGITQSPKYLFRKEGQNVTLSCEQNLNHDAMYWYRQDPGQGLRLIYYSQIVNDFQKGDIAEGYSVSREKKESFPLTVTSAQKNPTAFYLCASSKGLAGITDTQYFGPGTRLTVL.

The rearrangement joins TRBV7-9 to TRBJ1-4, with 8 bases that match TRBD1. Germline trimming cut 5 bases from V and 6 bases from J; bases unmatched to any gene: 5. The CDR3 runs to 14 residues. Germline loops: CDR1 SEHNR, CDR2 FQNEAQ (reference sequence). The CDR3 reads CASSRGQGYEKLFF. The CDR3 nucleotides read TGTGCCAGCAGCCGTGGACAGGGATATGAAAAACTGTTTTTT.

The CDR3, as DNA: TGTGCCAGCAGCGCCCCGGGAGCTACAGATACGCAGTATTTT. This gives the protein CASSAPGATDTQYF. The J gene is TRBJ2-3, the V gene TRBV7-2; D is perhaps TRBD2 (6 bases). CDR1 SGHTA and CDR2 FQGNSA come from the germline V gene. V shed 5 bases and J shed 3 bases, with 12 bases lying between them. CDR3 size: 14 residues.

This chain connects TRBV7-2 to TRBJ1-2; D not certain. The V gene's germline CDR1 is SGHTA and CDR2 FQGNSA. V dropped 1 base and J dropped 8 bases, with 20 bases sitting between them. The CDR3 loop spans 16 amino acids. In DNA form, the CDR3 reads TGTGCCAGCAGCTTAGGGCCCTCCCAACTACCCCAGGGCTACACCTTC. It encodes CASSLGPSQLPQGYTF.

The rearrangement uses TRBV6-5 and TRBJ2-4, with a tentative D call TRBD2 (6 bases). The germline V and J ends were trimmed by 6 bases and 5 bases, with 17 bases remaining between them. This CDR3 spans 15 amino acids. CDR1 and CDR2 from the germline V gene are MNHEY and SVGAGI. The CDR3 protein is CASSPTSGFQNIQYF. CDR3 nucleotides: TGTGCCAGCAGCCCAACGAGCGGGTTCCAAAACATTCAGTACTTC.

This clone has just a few counts. The V and J genes are TRBV6-4 and TRBJ1-2; no reliable D call. The CDR3 has 13 residues. The V gene lost 3 bases and the J gene lost 4 bases, with 9 bases spanning the gap. Germline-derived CDR1 and CDR2 are MRHNA and SNTAGT. In DNA form, the CDR3 reads TGTGCCAGCAGTGATAGCCCCGGCTATGGCTACACCTTC. Translating it yields CASSDSPGYGYTF.

V gene TRBV19 combines with J gene TRBJ2-5, with 8 nucleotides matching TRBD1. Trimming cost V 1 base and J 2 bases; bases outside gene matches: 6. CDR3 length: 16 residues. In germline, CDR1 is LNHDA, CDR2 SQIVND (reference sequence). CDR3 nucleotide sequence: TGTGCCAGTAGTATAGGGAGTAGGACAGGGCAAGAGACCCAGTACTTC. As protein: CASSIGSRTGQETQYF.

This clone has a single count. The gene calls are TRBV28 and TRBJ1-2; tentative D call: TRBD1 (5 bases). Germline V gene sequence: CDR1 MDHEN, CDR2 SYDVKM. V gave up 6 bases and J gave up 8 bases, with 19 bases separating them. The CDR3 sequence is 14 residues long. CDR3 nucleotides: TGTGCCAGCAGCAAACTTGGTGGGACCTTGGGCTACACCTTC. Amino acids: CASSKLGGTLGYTF.

The rearrangement uses TRBV9 and TRBJ2-1; D not certain. The CDR3 has 13 residues. With 0 bases removed from V and 7 bases from J, the gap between germline ends came to 8 bases. Per germline, CDR1 SGDLS and CDR2 YYNGEE. CDR3 sequence: CASSVALSNEQFF. The CDR3 DNA reads TGTGCCAGCAGCGTAGCCCTTTCGAATGAGCAGTTCTTC.

The J gene is TRBJ2-1, the V gene TRBV2; tentatively, D is TRBD2 (6 bases). The CDR3 sequence is 16 residues long. Looked up from germline, CDR1 is SNHLY and CDR2 is FYNNEI. V was clipped by 3 bases and J by 4 bases, with 16 bases between them. The CDR3 DNA reads TGTGCCAGCAGTGATCCGGTGACTAGAACTTACAATGAGCAGTTCTTC. This encodes CASSDPVTRTYNEQFF.

The rearrangement joins TRBV18 to TRBJ1-6, with D unclear. CDR3 length equals 14 residues. Per germline, CDR1 KGHSH and CDR2 LQKENI. V was shortened by 6 bases and J by 8 bases, with 14 bases between the two germline ends. The CDR3 is CASSPGAGDSPLHF. The CDR3 coding sequence is TGTGCCAGCTCTCCGGGAGCCGGGGATTCACCCCTCCACTTT.

This clone appeared a single time. This rearrangement joins TRBV28 to TRBJ2-7, with 7 nucleotides matching TRBD1. Per the germline V gene, CDR1 is MDHEN and CDR2 is SYDVKM. J was trimmed by 4 bases and V by 5 bases; bases with no gene match: 8. The CDR3 extends over 14 amino acids. CDR3: CASSPGTDWYEQYV. For the CDR3, the DNA is TGTGCCAGCAGTCCCGGGACAGATTGGTACGAGCAGTACGTC.

This sequence joins TRBV5-4 and TRBJ2-3; 11 bases are shared with TRBD2. V shed 4 bases, J shed 0 bases, and the junction held 7 bases outside the gene matches. The CDR3 totals 17 residues. Germline-derived CDR1 and CDR2 are SGHNT and YYREEE (reference sequence). CDR3 in amino acids: CASSPGTSGTSTDTQYF. The CDR3, as DNA: TGTGCCAGCAGCCCAGGGACTAGCGGAACTAGCACAGATACGCAGTATTTT.

This chain uses TRBV5-1 with TRBJ1-5, with D maybe TRBD1 (5 bases). Germline V CDR1 and CDR2: SGHRS, YFSETQ. Trimming shortened V by 3 bases and J by 5 bases, and 15 bases separated the two germline ends. CDR3 length equals 15 residues. The CDR3: CASSSGTSADQPQHF. The CDR3 coding sequence is TGCGCCAGCAGCTCCGGGACGTCGGCGGATCAGCCCCAGCATTTT. The full variable domain, with the rest looked up from reference TRBV5-1 and TRBJ1-5, is KAGVTQTPRYLIKTRGQQVTLSCSPISGHRSVSWYQQTPGQGLQFLFEYFSETQRNKGNFPGRFSGRQFSNSRSEMNVSTLELGDSALYLCASSSGTSADQPQHFGDGTRLSIL.